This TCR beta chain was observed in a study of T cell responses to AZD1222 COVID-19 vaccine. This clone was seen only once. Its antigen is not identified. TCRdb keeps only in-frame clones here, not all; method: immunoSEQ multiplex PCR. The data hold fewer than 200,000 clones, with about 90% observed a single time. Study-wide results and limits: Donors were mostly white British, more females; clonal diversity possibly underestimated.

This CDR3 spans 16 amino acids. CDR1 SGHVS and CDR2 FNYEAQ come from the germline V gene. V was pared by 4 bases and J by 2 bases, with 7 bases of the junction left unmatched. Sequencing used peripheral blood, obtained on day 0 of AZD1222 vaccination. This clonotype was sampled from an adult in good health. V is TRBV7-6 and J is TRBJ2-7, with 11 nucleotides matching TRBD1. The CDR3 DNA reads TGTGCCAGCAGCTACGCCGGGACAGGGGGGGCCTACGAGCAGTACTTC. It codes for CASSYAGTGGAYEQYF.